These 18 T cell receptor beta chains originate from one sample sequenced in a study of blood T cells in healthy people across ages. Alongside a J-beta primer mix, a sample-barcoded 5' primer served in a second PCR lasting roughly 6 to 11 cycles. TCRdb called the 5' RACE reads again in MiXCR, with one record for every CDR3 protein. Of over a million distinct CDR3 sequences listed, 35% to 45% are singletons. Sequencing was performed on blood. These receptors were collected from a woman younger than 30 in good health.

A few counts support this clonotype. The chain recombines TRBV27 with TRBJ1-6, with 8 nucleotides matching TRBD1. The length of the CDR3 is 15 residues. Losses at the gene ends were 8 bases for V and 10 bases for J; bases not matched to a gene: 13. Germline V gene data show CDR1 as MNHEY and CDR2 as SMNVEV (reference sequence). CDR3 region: CASCGAGGNESPLHF. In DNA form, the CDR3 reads TGTGCCAGCTGCGGGGCAGGGGGCAACGAATCACCCCTCCACTTT.

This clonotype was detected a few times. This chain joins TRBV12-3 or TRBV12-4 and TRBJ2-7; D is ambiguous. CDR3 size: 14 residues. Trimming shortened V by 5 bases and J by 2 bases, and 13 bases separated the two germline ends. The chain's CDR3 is CASSSPGIAYEQYF. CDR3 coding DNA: TGTGCCAGCAGTAGCCCTGGGATAGCCTACGAGCAGTACTTC.

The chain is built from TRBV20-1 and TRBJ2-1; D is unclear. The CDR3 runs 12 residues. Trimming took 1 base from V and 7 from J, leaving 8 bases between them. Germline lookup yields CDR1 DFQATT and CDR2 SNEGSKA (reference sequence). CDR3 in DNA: TGCAGTGCTAGAGTGGCAGTGAATGAGCAGTTCTTC. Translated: CSARVAVNEQFF.

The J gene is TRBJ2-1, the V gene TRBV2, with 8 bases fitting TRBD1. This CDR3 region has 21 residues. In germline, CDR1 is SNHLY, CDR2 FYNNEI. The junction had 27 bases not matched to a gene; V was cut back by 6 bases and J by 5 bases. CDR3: CASRNQEDRGRTDKHHNEQFF. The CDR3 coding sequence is TGTGCCAGCAGAAACCAAGAAGACAGGGGTCGGACAGATAAGCACCACAATGAGCAGTTCTTC.

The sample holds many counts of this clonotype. CDR3 in amino acids: CSLGQDSYEQYF. The CDR3 region has the DNA TGCAGTCTGGGACAAGACTCCTACGAGCAGTACTTC. J is TRBJ2-7 and V is TRBV20-1; D is possibly TRBD1 (6 bases). Germline V CDR1 and CDR2: DFQATT, SNEGSKA (reference sequence). The V end lost 8 bases, the J end lost 0 bases, and 11 bases lay between the germline ends. This CDR3 contains 12 residues.

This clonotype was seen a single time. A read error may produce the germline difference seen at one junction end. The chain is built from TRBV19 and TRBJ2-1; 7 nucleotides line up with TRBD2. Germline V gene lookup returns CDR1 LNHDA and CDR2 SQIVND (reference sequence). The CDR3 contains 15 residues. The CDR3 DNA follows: TGTGCCAGTAGTACCCTAGCGGAGGTTTACAACGAGCAGTTATTC. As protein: CASSTLAEVYNEQLF.

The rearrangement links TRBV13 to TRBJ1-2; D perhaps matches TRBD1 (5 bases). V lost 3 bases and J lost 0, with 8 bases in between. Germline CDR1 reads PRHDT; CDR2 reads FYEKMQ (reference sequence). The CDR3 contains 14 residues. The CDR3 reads CASSFEQANYGYTF. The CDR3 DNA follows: TGTGCCAGCAGCTTTGAACAGGCTAACTATGGCTACACCTTC.

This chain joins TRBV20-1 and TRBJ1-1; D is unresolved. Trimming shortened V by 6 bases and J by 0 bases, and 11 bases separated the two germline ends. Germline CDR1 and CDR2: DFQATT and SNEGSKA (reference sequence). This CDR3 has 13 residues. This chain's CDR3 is CSARPGLNTEAFF. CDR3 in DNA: TGCAGTGCACGGCCAGGACTGAACACTGAAGCTTTCTTT.

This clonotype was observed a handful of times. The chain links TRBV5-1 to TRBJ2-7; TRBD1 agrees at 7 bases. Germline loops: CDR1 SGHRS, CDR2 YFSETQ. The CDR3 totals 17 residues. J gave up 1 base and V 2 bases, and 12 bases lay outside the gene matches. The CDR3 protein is CASSFRYNPTGSYEQYF. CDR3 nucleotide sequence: TGCGCCAGCAGCTTCCGGTATAATCCGACAGGGTCCTACGAGCAGTACTTC.

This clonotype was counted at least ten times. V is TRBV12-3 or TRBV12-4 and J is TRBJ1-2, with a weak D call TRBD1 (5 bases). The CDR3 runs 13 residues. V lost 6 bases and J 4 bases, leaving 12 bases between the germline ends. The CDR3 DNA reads TGTGCCAGCAGCCTGCAGGGCCCCTATGGCTACACCTTC. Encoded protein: CASSLQGPYGYTF.

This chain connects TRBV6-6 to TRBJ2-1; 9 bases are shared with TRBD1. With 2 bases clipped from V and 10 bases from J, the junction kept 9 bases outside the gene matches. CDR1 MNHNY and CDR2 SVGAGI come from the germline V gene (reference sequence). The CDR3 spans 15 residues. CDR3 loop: CASSYAGQGFVEQFF. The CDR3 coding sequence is TGTGCCAGCAGTTACGCGGGACAGGGCTTCGTGGAGCAGTTCTTC.

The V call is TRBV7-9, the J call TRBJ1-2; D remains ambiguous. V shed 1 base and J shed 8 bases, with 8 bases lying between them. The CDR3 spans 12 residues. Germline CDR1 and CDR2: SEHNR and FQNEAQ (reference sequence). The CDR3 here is CASSLVQAGYTF. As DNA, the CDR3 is TGTGCCAGCAGCTTAGTCCAGGCAGGCTACACCTTC.

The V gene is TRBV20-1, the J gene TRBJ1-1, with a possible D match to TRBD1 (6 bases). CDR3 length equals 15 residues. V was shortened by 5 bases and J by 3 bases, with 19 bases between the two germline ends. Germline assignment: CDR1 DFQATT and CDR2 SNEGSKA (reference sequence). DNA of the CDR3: TGCAGTGCTCGACAGCCGAGGGGGTGGGACACTGAAGCTTTCTTT. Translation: CSARQPRGWDTEAFF.

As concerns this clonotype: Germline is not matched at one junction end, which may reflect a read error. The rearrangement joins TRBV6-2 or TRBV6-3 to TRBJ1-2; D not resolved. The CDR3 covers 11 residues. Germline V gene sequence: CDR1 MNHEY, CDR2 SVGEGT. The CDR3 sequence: CASKKNCGYTF. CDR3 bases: TGTGCCAGCAAAAAGAACTGTGGCTACACCTTC.

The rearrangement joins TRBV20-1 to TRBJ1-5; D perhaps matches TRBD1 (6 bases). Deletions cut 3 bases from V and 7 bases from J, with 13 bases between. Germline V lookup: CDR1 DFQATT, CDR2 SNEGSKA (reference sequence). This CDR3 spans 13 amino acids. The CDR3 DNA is TGCAGTGCTAGCCAACCCGGGGGCCAGCCCCAGCATTTT. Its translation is CSASQPGGQPQHF.

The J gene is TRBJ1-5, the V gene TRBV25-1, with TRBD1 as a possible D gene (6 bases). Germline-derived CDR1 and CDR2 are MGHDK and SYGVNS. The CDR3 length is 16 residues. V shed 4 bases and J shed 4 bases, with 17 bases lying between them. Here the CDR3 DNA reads TGTGCCAGCAGTGCAGGGGATGTAGTGAGAAATCAGCCCCAGCATTTT. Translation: CASSAGDVVRNQPQHF.

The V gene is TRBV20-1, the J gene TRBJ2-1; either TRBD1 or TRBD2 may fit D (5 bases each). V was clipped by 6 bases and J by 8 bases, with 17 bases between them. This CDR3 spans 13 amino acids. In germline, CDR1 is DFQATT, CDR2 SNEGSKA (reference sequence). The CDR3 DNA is TGCAGTGCCAAGTACGCAGGGACGGATGAGCAGTTCTTC. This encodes CSAKYAGTDEQFF.

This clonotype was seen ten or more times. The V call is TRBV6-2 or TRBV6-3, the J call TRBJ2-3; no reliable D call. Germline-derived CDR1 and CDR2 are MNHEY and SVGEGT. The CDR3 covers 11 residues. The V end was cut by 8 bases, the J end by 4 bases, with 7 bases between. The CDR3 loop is CASGSSDTQYF. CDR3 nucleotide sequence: TGTGCCAGCGGATCGTCAGATACGCAGTATTTT.